What follows is one TCR beta chain and its context. This clone was observed a handful of times. Which antigen it targets is not known. No base quality information exists; no much larger clone differs at one position. Taken from the germline V gene, the CDR1 and CDR2 loops are MNHEY and SVGAGI. The CDR3, cysteine through phenylalanine, is 15 amino acids long. Only the CDR3 region is kept as DNA, spanning 45 bases read in frame from base 1. Germline trimming: 6 bases from V, 5 bases from J; junction bases outside gene matches: 10. TCRbeta CDR3 regions were amplified from genomic DNA using the immunoSEQ Assay, a bias-controlled multiplex PCR. Under the source paper's analysis protocol: Nucleated cell counts per sample were estimated from amplification of reference gene primers within the assay. To quantify the absolute abundance of each unique TCRbeta CDR3 rearrangement, sequence reads were collapsed and filtered. Productive Simpson clonality was computed per sample as the square root of Simpson's diversity index over productive rearrangements. TCRdb took this table from immuneACCESS and kept in-frame rearrangements with V and J called. Such tables lack part of the clones; where checked against another copy, unresolved V genes explain under half of the gap, and the rest is unexplained. V, J and clone size reflect that table, while D and trimming were determined from the DNA. This sample holds under 75,000 clones; around 84% were observed only once. More than 5.5% of the sample lies in the top ten.

This entry comes from a study of blood T cell repertoires in COVID-19 (dated by TCRdb to between 2020 and 2021). Regarding the research as a whole: Collaborator samples came from the United States, Italy and Spain and covered acute and convalescent phases of COVID-19. Deeply sampled blood TCRbeta repertoires from subjects exposed to, actively infected with, or recovered from COVID-19 were included in the dataset. Nearly every sample came with metadata listing a de-identified subject ID, COVID-19 status, age in years and sex. The repertoires were released in a freely available public database intended as a resource for research on the immune response to SARS-CoV-2. Where available, HLA class I and class II types were taken from metadata supplied by the sample provider and were not determined by assay-based typing. Samples came from the ongoing ImmuneRACE study (first 160 participants) plus 1,254 subjects from 6 global collaborators. The material from the prospective study consisted of cDNA or gDNA derived from T cells, B-cell-depleted T cells, or PBMCs. The research as a whole found: Clinical and demographic metadata were provided uncurated, with the amount varying by source and participant.

Each collaborating institution followed its own protocols to collect whole blood in K2EDTA tubes. Collaborator samples were shipped for TCRbeta analysis as frozen whole blood, isolated PBMCs, or DNA extracted from either sample type. The sequence was collected from a man aged 60-69 years with acute or convalescent COVID-19. What was sequenced was peripheral blood. The chain couples TRBV6-5 to TRBJ1-5, with TRBD1 matching 7 junction bases. The DNA is as follows: TGTGCCAGCAGCCGACAGGGACAAGGGGATCAGCCCCAGCATTTT. This codes for CASSRQGQGDQPQHF.